This entry is about one T cell receptor (beta chain). Its antigen is not identified. Single viable CD3+CD4+CD8-CD45RO+ cells were sorted as the memory CD4+ T cells. This entry is derived from a study of memory CD4+ T cells and cytomegalovirus serostatus. Authors' processing steps: Out-of-frame sequences were removed, leaving 2 million to 2.5 million distinct TCRbeta sequences. The repertoire was sequenced with immunoSEQ multiplex PCR; TCRdb's copy has only in-frame clones and lacks some. V, J and clone size reflect that table, while D and trimming were determined from the DNA. The repertoire holds approximately 61,000 clones, with 82% as singletons. Unmatched junction bases numbered 4, after V lost 0 bases and J lost 6 bases. This CDR3 contains 15 residues. Per the germline V gene, CDR1 is SEHNR and CDR2 is FQNEAQ (reference sequence). Study-level points and caveats: About two fifths of the roughly 160 known CMV-associated TCRbeta sequences appeared in CD4+ memory.

The sequenced sample was memory CD4+ T cells from blood. The receptor comes from an adult in good health and CMV-seronegative. J is TRBJ2-1 and V is TRBV7-9, with 8 bases matching TRBD1. CDR3 residues: CASSLAVTGANEQFF. Written as DNA, the CDR3 is TGTGCCAGCAGCTTAGCGGTGACAGGGGCCAATGAGCAGTTCTTC.